These 18 T cell receptor beta chains were all obtained from the same sample, sequenced in a study of breast tumors, draining lymph nodes, adjacent tissues. TCRdb reprocessed the multiplex PCR reads via MiXCR and lists one record per CDR3 protein. The sample lists about 140,000 distinct CDR3 sequences, roughly 33% occurring once. Axillary draining lymph nodes of breast cancer patients supplied the node samples. Sequenced sample: axillary lymph node tissue. The receptors here all came from a female donor with breast cancer. Some clones in this sample may be carry-over from other donors' samples.

This clonotype was counted ten times or more. The chain carries TRBV4-3 and TRBJ1-6, with D unclear. Germline V gene sequence: CDR1 LGHNA, CDR2 YSLEER. The CDR3 covers 16 residues. V lost 3 bases and J 8 bases, leaving 17 bases between the germline ends. CDR3 sequence (DNA): TGCGCCAGCAGCCACCGTCTACAACAAAGAGATTCACCCCTCCACTTT. Residues: CASSHRLQQRDSPLHF.

CDR3 coding DNA: TGTGCTTCTAGGGGCGGGGGGGCCGCGGAGACCCAGTACTTC. Its translation is CASRGGGAAETQYF. The V call is TRBV10-3, the J call TRBJ2-5; TRBD2 aligns across 9 bases. CDR1 and CDR2 from the germline V gene are ENHRY and SYGVKD. CDR3 length: 14 residues.

This clonotype appeared a few times. As the CDR3 is not closed by the conserved phenylalanine or tryptophan, this likely results from a read error. It is unclear where the CDR3 begins or ends on the DNA, so no DNA is shown, and the CDR3 is as TCRdb lists it. V usage is TRBV5-4 and J usage is TRBJ2-4; the DNA was not used to check the table's D call, TRBD2. CDR1 is SGHNT and CDR2 is YYREEE in the germline V gene (reference sequence). The CDR3 has 12 amino acids, counting both end residues. The CDR3 loop is CASSLAPGPWYL.

This clonotype was observed at least ten times. The chain couples TRBV6-1 to TRBJ2-1; a possible D gene is TRBD2 (5 bases). The CDR3 extends over 13 amino acids. Trimming pared 7 bases from V and 6 bases from J, leaving 13 bases between. CDR1 is MNHNS, CDR2 SASEGT, per germline. CDR3 bases: TGTGCCAGCACCCCGGCCGGAGGCAATGAGCAGTTCTTC. Translated: CASTPAGGNEQFF.

The V gene is TRBV5-1, the J gene TRBJ1-1, with D uncertain. Trimming took 2 bases from V and 4 from J, leaving 9 bases between them. The CDR3 extends over 13 amino acids. Looked up from germline, CDR1 is SGHRS and CDR2 is YFSETQ. The CDR3 loop is CASSFDQATEAFF. DNA of the CDR3: TGCGCCAGCAGCTTTGACCAGGCCACTGAAGCTTTCTTT.

The J gene is TRBJ1-1, the V gene TRBV30; perhaps TRBD1 as D (6 bases). CDR1 GTSNPN and CDR2 SVGIG come from the germline V gene (reference sequence). The CDR3 consists of 15 residues. V lost 0 bases and J lost 0, with 11 bases in between. CDR3 sequence: CAWSVDPGVNTEAFF. The DNA for the CDR3 is TGTGCCTGGAGTGTAGACCCAGGGGTGAACACTGAAGCTTTCTTT.

This clonotype was recorded at least ten times. This sequence joins TRBV10-3 and TRBJ2-7; 7 nucleotides line up with TRBD1. V shed 10 bases, J shed 2 bases, and the junction held 2 bases outside the gene matches. CDR3 length: 11 amino acids. In germline, CDR1 is ENHRY, CDR2 SYGVKD. CDR3 region: CATGTAYEQYF. The DNA for the CDR3 is TGTGCCACCGGGACAGCCTACGAGCAGTACTTC.

The table lists this clonotype with many counts. The chain couples TRBV28 to TRBJ1-5; D remains ambiguous. V lost 4 bases and J lost 5, with 3 bases in between. Per germline, CDR1 MDHEN and CDR2 SYDVKM. There are 11 residues in the CDR3. The CDR3 loop is CASSYDQPQHF. In DNA, the CDR3 is TGTGCCAGCAGTTACGATCAGCCCCAGCATTTT.

Note on this clonotype: A clone one base away is much larger, so this may be a read error. The chain recombines TRBV6-5 with TRBJ2-7, with 15 bases lining up with TRBD2. Germline CDR1 and CDR2: MNHEY and SVGAGI. The CDR3 has 18 amino acids. CDR3 DNA sequence: TGCGCCAGCAGCCCGGGACTAGCGGGGGGCAGTGCTTCCTACGAGCAGTACTTC. Its protein product is CASSPGLAGGSASYEQYF.

This clonotype was seen at least ten times. A much larger clone differs by one base, so this may be a read error. V gene TRBV6-1 combines with J gene TRBJ2-7; 9 bases match TRBD1. Germline V CDR1 and CDR2: MNHNS, SASEGT. The CDR3 sequence is 14 residues long. The ends lost 1 base at V and 2 bases at J; junction bases unmatched: 0. CDR3 in DNA: TGTGCCAGCAGTGAAGGGGACAGGGCCTACGAGCAGTACTTC. It codes for CASSEGDRAYEQYF.

The chain couples TRBV11-2 to TRBJ1-3; D is undetermined. The CDR3 loop spans 12 amino acids. Germline V gene lookup returns CDR1 SGHAT and CDR2 FQNNGV. The germline V and J ends were trimmed by 4 bases and 6 bases, with 7 bases remaining between them. CDR3 DNA sequence: TGTGCCAGCAGCTCAATGGAAAACACCATATATTTT. Protein sequence: CASSSMENTIYF.

The sample holds one count of this clonotype. This chain links TRBV2 with TRBJ2-5; no reliable D call. Trimming shortened V by 7 bases and J by 5 bases, and 17 bases separated the two germline ends. The CDR3 loop spans 14 amino acids. Germline CDR1 and CDR2: SNHLY and FYNNEI. The CDR3 sequence: CASNARPARETQYF. The CDR3 coding sequence is TGTGCCAGCAATGCTCGGCCAGCTCGGGAGACCCAGTACTTC.

This clonotype was seen repeatedly, ten times or more. The genes are TRBV5-1 and TRBJ2-3; 10 bases agree with TRBD2. Germline V gives CDR1 SGHRS, CDR2 YFSETQ. The CDR3 extends over 16 amino acids. J was trimmed by 2 bases and V by 0 bases; bases with no gene match: 3. CDR3 protein: CASSLGTSGVTDTQYF. CDR3 nucleotide sequence: TGCGCCAGCAGCTTGGGTACTAGCGGGGTCACAGATACGCAGTATTTT. Drawing the rest from reference TRBV5-1 and TRBJ2-3, the complete variable domain is KAGVTQTPRYLIKTRGQQVTLSCSPISGHRSVSWYQQTPGQGLQFLFEYFSETQRNKGNFPGRFSGRQFSNSRSEMNVSTLELGDSALYLCASSLGTSGVTDTQYFGPGTRLTVL.

This clonotype occurred many times. The chain recombines TRBV7-9 with TRBJ2-7; 7 nucleotides line up with TRBD1. V lost 5 bases to trimming and J lost 3 bases; unmatched junction nucleotides: 16. The CDR3 extends over 17 amino acids. Germline V CDR1 and CDR2: SEHNR, FQNEAQ (reference sequence). CDR3 nucleotides: TGTGCCAGCAGCAAAAGGGGCTCCGGGACAGAACTCTACGAGCAGTACTTC. It specifies CASSKRGSGTELYEQYF.

With regard to this clonotype: This may come from a read error, since a much larger clone is one base off. The genes are TRBV20-1 and TRBJ2-1; a possible D gene is TRBD1 (6 bases). The germline V gene has CDR1 DFQATT and CDR2 SNEGSKA (reference sequence). The CDR3 extends over 12 amino acids. CDR3 protein: CSAKYTGNEPFF. CDR3 DNA: TGCAGTGCTAAGTATACAGGGAATGAGCCGTTCTTC.

The gene calls are TRBV7-7 and TRBJ2-7; D is possibly TRBD2 (6 bases). Germline CDR1 reads SSHAT; CDR2 reads FNYEAQ (reference sequence). There are 16 residues in the CDR3. The CDR3 DNA follows: TGTGCTCGCAGCTTTAGGGTCCCGCGGGGTGGCTACGAGCAGTACGTC. This encodes CARSFRVPRGGYEQYV.

The table lists this clonotype with a count of one. The V and J genes are TRBV12-3 or TRBV12-4 and TRBJ2-1; D not resolved. The CDR3 is 16 residues long. Trimming shortened V by 5 bases and J by 2 bases, and 16 bases separated the two germline ends. The CDR3 DNA is TGTGCCAGCAGTGCCGGGCCCCTAAGCACCTACAATGAGCAGTTCTTC. It codes for CASSAGPLSTYNEQFF.

This clonotype was seen repeatedly, ten times or more. The CDR3, as DNA: TGTGCCAGCAGTGAACAGGGCCGCGGGGCCAACGTCCTGACTTTC. Translating gives CASSEQGRGANVLTF. The rearrangement links TRBV2 to TRBJ2-6, with a tentative D call TRBD1 (5 bases). Germline V gene sequence: CDR1 SNHLY, CDR2 FYNNEI. Trimming took off 2 bases at V and 4 bases at J, with 9 bases between the two ends. The CDR3 totals 15 residues. Full variable domain (outside the CDR3, taken from reference TRBV2 and TRBJ2-6): EPEVTQTPSHQVTQMGQEVILRCVPISNHLYFYWYRQILGQKVEFLVSFYNNEISEKSEIFDDQFSVERPDGSNFTLKIRSTKLEDSAMYFCASSEQGRGANVLTFGAGSRLTVL.